The entry that follows covers one T cell receptor beta chain sequence. What it recognizes is unknown. A read error may produce the germline difference seen at one junction end. The data stem from a study of cytomegalovirus exposure and HLA in healthy donors. Study summary: Genetic ancestry analysis placed approximately 78% of the 300 to 400 donors that were genotyped in the Caucasian-associated cluster. General observations from the study: Highly shared variants forming one cluster were likely a sequencing artifact. Later analysis placed DRB1 highest and HLA-C lowest in TCR association rates, which differed by HLA locus. In vitro testing confirmed a few CMV-associated chains as specific for CMV antigens.

This CDR3 region has 13 residues. Germline-derived CDR1 and CDR2 are SSHAT and FNYEAQ (reference sequence). A multiplex PCR was run with 60 Vbeta primers and 13 Jbeta primers. TCRdb keeps only in-frame clones here, not all; method: immunoSEQ multiplex PCR. The sample lists roughly 140,000 clones; approximately 80% were seen once. Sequencing used PBMCs. The sequence was obtained from a male donor in good health and CMV-seronegative. The chain couples TRBV7-7 to TRBJ2-7; D is possibly TRBD1 (6 bases). The CDR3: CASSVTQGTEQYF. DNA of the CDR3: TGTGCTAGCAGCGTGACACAGGGCACCGAGCAGTACTTC.